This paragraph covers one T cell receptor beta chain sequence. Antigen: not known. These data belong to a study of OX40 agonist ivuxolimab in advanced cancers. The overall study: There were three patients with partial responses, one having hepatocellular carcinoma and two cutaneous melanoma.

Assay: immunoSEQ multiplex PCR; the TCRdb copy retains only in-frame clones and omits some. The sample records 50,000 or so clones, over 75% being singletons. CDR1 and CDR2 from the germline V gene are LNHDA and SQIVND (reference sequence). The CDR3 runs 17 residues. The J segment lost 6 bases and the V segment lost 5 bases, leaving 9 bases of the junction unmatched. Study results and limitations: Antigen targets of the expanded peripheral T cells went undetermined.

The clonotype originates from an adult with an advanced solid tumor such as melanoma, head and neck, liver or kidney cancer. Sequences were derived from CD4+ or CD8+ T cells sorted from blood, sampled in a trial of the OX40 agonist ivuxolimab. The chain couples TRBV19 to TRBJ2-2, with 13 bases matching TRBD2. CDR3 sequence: CASSSLAGGPIAGELFF. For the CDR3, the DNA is TGTGCCAGTAGTTCACTAGCGGGAGGGCCTATTGCCGGGGAGCTGTTTTTT.